The 28 T cell receptor beta chains listed next were all sequenced from one sample in a study of cytomegalovirus exposure and HLA in healthy donors. The PCR contained 60 Vbeta and 13 Jbeta primers. The assay was immunoSEQ multiplex PCR, and TCRdb's table has in-frame clones only and misses some. Found here are approximately 150,000 clones, over 70% of them singletons; the top ten hold almost 7%. Source material: PBMCs. The receptor source for this set is a man aged 30 to 39 in good health and CMV-seropositive.

The rearrangement uses TRBV11-2 and TRBJ2-7, with 12 positions matching TRBD1. Germline V gene sequence: CDR1 SGHAT, CDR2 FQNNGV. This CDR3 has 15 residues. The junction had 4 bases not matched to a gene; V was cut back by 1 base and J by 6 bases. CDR3 in amino acids: CASSLVSGQGAEQYF. DNA of the CDR3: TGTGCCAGCAGCTTAGTTTCGGGACAGGGGGCCGAGCAGTACTTC.

The V and J genes are TRBV7-9 and TRBJ2-1; TRBD1 might be the D (6 bases). The CDR3 runs to 17 residues. The ends were cut back, 1 base at V and 4 bases at J, with 17 bases in the middle. The germline V gene has CDR1 SEHNR and CDR2 FQNEAQ (reference sequence). The CDR3 reads CASSLGHFGQPYNEQFF. Written as DNA, the CDR3 is TGTGCCAGCAGCTTAGGCCACTTTGGACAGCCATACAATGAGCAGTTCTTC. The full variable domain, its missing parts supplied by reference TRBV7-9 and TRBJ2-1, is DTGVSQNPRHKITKRGQNVTFRCDPISEHNRLYWYRQTLGQGPEFLTYFQNEAQLEKSRLLSDRFSAERPKGSFSTLEIQRTEQGDSAMYLCASSLGHFGQPYNEQFFGPGTRLTVL.

This clone occurred a few times. V and J are TRBV5-1 and TRBJ2-5, with 12 bases lining up with TRBD2. Germline assignment: CDR1 SGHRS and CDR2 YFSETQ. J was trimmed by 5 bases and V by 0 bases; bases with no gene match: 11. The CDR3 extends over 18 amino acids. In DNA, the CDR3 is TGCGCCAGCAGCTTGGCTAGCGGGGGGGCCCGATGGGGTGAGACCCAGTACTTC. The encoded protein is CASSLASGGARWGETQYF.

The V call is TRBV27, the J call TRBJ1-2; TRBD1 agrees at 7 bases. The CDR3 spans 14 residues. Trimming cost V 7 bases and J 2 bases; bases outside gene matches: 7. Germline CDR1 and CDR2: MNHEY and SMNVEV (reference sequence). CDR3 protein: CASTRQGSNYGYTF. The CDR3 nucleotides read TGTGCCAGCACTCGACAGGGATCAAACTATGGCTACACCTTC.

The rearrangement links TRBV30 to TRBJ1-2, with TRBD1 identical over 9 bases. CDR1 and CDR2 (germline): GTSNPN, SVGIG (reference sequence). The CDR3 consists of 12 residues. Trimming at V came to 7 bases and at J to 7 bases, leaving 7 bases not matched to a gene. CDR3 in DNA: TGTGCCTTGTCCGGGACAGGGAGTGGCTACACCTTC. This codes for CALSGTGSGYTF.

A remark on this clone: Because it lacks the conserved phenylalanine or tryptophan at the end, this CDR3 is likely a read error. The V and J genes are TRBV19 and TRBJ2-4, with D perhaps TRBD1 (6 bases). V shed 5 bases and J shed 7 bases, with 12 bases lying between them. The CDR3 sequence is 13 residues long. Germline loops: CDR1 LNHDA, CDR2 SQIVND (reference sequence). The CDR3 protein is CASSPHRVNIQYL. CDR3 in DNA: TGTGCCAGTAGTCCGCACAGGGTTAACATTCAGTACCTC.

V and J are TRBV11-3 and TRBJ1-1, with TRBD1 matching 7 bases. CDR1 is SGHNT and CDR2 is YENEEA in the germline V gene. This CDR3 contains 15 residues. Germline trimming cut 3 bases from V and 0 bases from J; bases unmatched to any gene: 4. The CDR3 protein is CASSLEGGLNTEAFF. DNA of the CDR3: TGTGCCAGCAGCTTGGAAGGGGGCTTGAACACTGAAGCTTTCTTT.

The rearrangement uses TRBV28 and TRBJ1-4; 9 bases line up with TRBD1. This CDR3 has 16 residues. CDR1 and CDR2 (germline): MDHEN, SYDVKM. The V gene end was trimmed by 5 bases and the J gene end by 7 bases; junction bases not matched to a gene: 11. In DNA form, the CDR3 reads TGTGCCAGCAGTAGACGAGGACAGGGGCTATTTGAAAAACTGTTTTTT. It yields the protein CASSRRGQGLFEKLFF.

This clone has more than one count but fewer than ten. The genes are TRBV7-8 and TRBJ2-1, with D perhaps matching TRBD2 (5 bases). The CDR3 has 16 residues. Germline lookup yields CDR1 SGHVS and CDR2 FQNEAQ. Trimming left V 5 bases short and J 0 bases short, with 14 bases between. Written as DNA, the CDR3 is TGTGCCAGCAGCACTATAGCGCTGAGCTCCTACAATGAGCAGTTCTTC. Amino acids: CASSTIALSSYNEQFF.

V is TRBV10-3 and J is TRBJ1-2; D might be TRBD1 (5 bases). CDR3 length equals 13 residues. V lost 8 bases and J lost 0, with 10 bases in between. Per germline, CDR1 ENHRY and CDR2 SYGVKD. The CDR3 protein is CAIQGSTNYGYTF. CDR3 nucleotides: TGTGCCATCCAGGGTTCTACTAACTATGGCTACACCTTC.

The chain is built from TRBV7-8 and TRBJ2-1; tentatively, D is TRBD1 (6 bases). This CDR3 is built from 12 residues. V dropped 6 bases and J dropped 10 bases, with 13 bases sitting between them. Looked up from germline, CDR1 is SGHVS and CDR2 is FQNEAQ. The CDR3 region has the DNA TGTGCCAGCAGACCGCCCGGGACAGAGCAGTTCTTC. Residues: CASRPPGTEQFF.

As for this clone: Compared with germline, one end of the junction differs, possibly owing to a read error. The chain joins TRBV7-9 to TRBJ1-2; D call uncertain. Germline CDR1 and CDR2: SEHNR and FQNEAQ (reference sequence). The CDR3 length is 17 residues. CDR3 in DNA: TGTTCCAGCAGCTTAAGGTTCGACCCGACCATAGCCTATGGCTACACCTTC. Residues: CSSSLRFDPTIAYGYTF.

The chain joins TRBV4-3 to TRBJ1-4; TRBD1 matches 9 bases. This CDR3 spans 16 amino acids. Germline V gene sequence: CDR1 LGHNA, CDR2 YSLEER. V shed 1 base, J shed 5 bases, and the junction held 5 bases outside the gene matches. CDR3 region: CASSQGTGTGNEKLFF. CDR3 bases: TGCGCCAGCAGCCAAGGAACCGGGACAGGGAATGAAAAACTGTTTTTT.

Only a few counts were recorded for this clone. The gene calls are TRBV14 and TRBJ1-2; possible D gene TRBD1, 5 bases. CDR3 length: 15 amino acids. CDR1 and CDR2 from the germline V gene are SGHDN and FVKESK. V was shortened by 1 base and J by 0 bases, with 9 bases between the two germline ends. CDR3 in amino acids: CASSQVSGPNYGYTF. DNA of the CDR3: TGTGCCAGCAGCCAAGTTTCAGGGCCTAACTATGGCTACACCTTC.

This chain connects TRBV5-6 to TRBJ2-1, with TRBD2 identical over 7 bases. This CDR3 spans 14 amino acids. V was pared by 2 bases and J by 5 bases, with 4 bases of the junction left unmatched. Germline lookup yields CDR1 SGHDT and CDR2 YYEEEE. CDR3 sequence reads: CASSFASGDNEQFF. DNA of the CDR3: TGTGCCAGCAGCTTCGCTAGCGGAGACAATGAGCAGTTCTTC.

The chain joins TRBV6-5 to TRBJ2-7; 9 bases align to TRBD1. Trimming cost V 2 bases and J 5 bases; bases outside gene matches: 4. The CDR3 loop spans 14 amino acids. The germline V gene has CDR1 MNHEY and CDR2 SVGAGI. In DNA, the CDR3 is TGTGCCAGCAGTTACCCGGGACAGGGCCACGAGCAGTACTTC. Translated: CASSYPGQGHEQYF.

V is TRBV21-1 and J is TRBJ1-2; the table gives TRBD1 as D, unverified against the DNA. TRBV21-1 is an annotated pseudogene. This CDR3 has 15 amino acids. DNA for the CDR3: TGTGCCAGCAGCAGGACAGGGGGTGGTAGGGGTGGCTACACCTTC. Translated, it gives CASSRTGGGRGGYTF.

Details on this clone: The sample holds other DNA sequences that translate to the same CDR3. J is TRBJ1-2 and V is TRBV27; D might be TRBD1 (6 bases). Germline loops: CDR1 MNHEY, CDR2 SMNVEV (reference sequence). V was shortened by 3 bases and J by 2 bases, with 10 bases between the two germline ends. This CDR3 is built from 14 residues. As DNA, the CDR3 is TGTGCCAGCAGTTTGGGGCAGGGGAACTATGGCTACACCTTC. This encodes CASSLGQGNYGYTF.

The chain couples TRBV6-5 to TRBJ2-3; the D gene is possibly TRBD1 (5 bases). CDR1 and CDR2 (germline): MNHEY, SVGAGI. With 4 bases removed from V and 1 base from J, the gap between germline ends came to 12 bases. The CDR3 covers 15 residues. CDR3 sequence: CASSSPTGRTDTQYF. CDR3 nucleotide sequence: TGTGCCAGCAGTTCTCCCACAGGACGCACAGATACGCAGTATTTT.

CDR3 amino acids: CASGGERDTEAFF. As DNA, the CDR3 is TGTGCTAGTGGTGGGGAGCGGGACACTGAAGCTTTCTTT. The J gene is TRBJ1-1, the V gene TRBV12-5; D remains ambiguous. Trimming pared 5 bases from V and 3 bases from J, leaving 10 bases between. This CDR3 spans 13 amino acids. CDR1 and CDR2 (germline): LGHNT, FRNRAP.

In its sample, this clone was seen once. CDR3 sequence: CASRETGPSYEQYF. The CDR3 coding sequence is TGTGCCAGCAGGGAAACAGGACCCTCCTACGAGCAGTACTTC. The V and J genes are TRBV2 and TRBJ2-7; D is possibly TRBD1 (5 bases). Germline V gene data show CDR1 as SNHLY and CDR2 as FYNNEI. Trimming cost V 6 bases and J 0 bases, with 12 bases left between them. This CDR3 is 14 amino acids long.

This clone was seen more than once but under ten times. This chain links TRBV6-5 with TRBJ1-6; no definite D call. From germline, CDR1 is MNHEY and CDR2 SVGAGI. Trimming removed 2 bases from V and 7 bases from J, with 9 bases in between. This CDR3 is 14 amino acids long. The CDR3 region is CASSYAGWNSPLHF. CDR3 nucleotide sequence: TGTGCCAGCAGTTACGCCGGTTGGAATTCACCCCTCCACTTT.

The chain uses TRBV5-1 and TRBJ2-7, with a tentative D call TRBD1 (6 bases). Looked up from germline, CDR1 is SGHRS and CDR2 is YFSETQ. The CDR3 totals 14 residues. Trimming removed 0 bases at V and 3 bases at J, with 10 bases between. In DNA form, the CDR3 reads TGCGCCAGCAGCTTGGCCCTGGACAGCTACGAGCAGTACTTC. Translation gives CASSLALDSYEQYF.

The chain recombines TRBV11-2 with TRBJ1-4, with D hard to call. Germline loops: CDR1 SGHAT, CDR2 FQNNGV. Trimming removed 0 bases from V and 10 bases from J, with 6 bases in between. The CDR3 spans 12 residues. The CDR3 here is CASSLEGAKLFF. The DNA of the CDR3 is TGTGCCAGCAGCTTAGAAGGAGCAAAACTGTTTTTT.

This chain joins TRBV30 and TRBJ1-2, with TRBD1 identical over 7 bases. V lost 2 bases, J lost 5 bases, and 2 bases stayed unmatched. This CDR3 has 12 amino acids. Germline lookup yields CDR1 GTSNPN and CDR2 SVGIG (reference sequence). CDR3 region: CAWSKQGYGYTF. The CDR3 bases are TGTGCCTGGAGTAAACAGGGGTATGGCTACACCTTC.

The count of this clone is one. One junction end disagrees with the germline gene, perhaps due to a read error. CDR3 in amino acids: CAGSGDRVGTQYF. Written as DNA, the CDR3 is TGTGCCGGCAGCGGGGACAGGGTGGGGACCCAGTACTTC. V and J are TRBV6-1 and TRBJ2-5, with 9 nucleotides matching TRBD1. The germline V gene encodes CDR1 MNHNS and CDR2 SASEGT. The CDR3 has 13 residues.

This chain links TRBV30 with TRBJ2-2; 9 bases are a match to TRBD2. Germline V lookup: CDR1 GTSNPN, CDR2 SVGIG (reference sequence). With 5 bases clipped from V and 2 bases from J, the junction kept 3 bases outside the gene matches. CDR3 size: 14 residues. The CDR3 loop reads CAWGLARNTGELFF. CDR3 nucleotide sequence: TGTGCCTGGGGACTAGCGCGAAACACCGGGGAGCTGTTTTTT.

This clone was counted between two and nine times. V usage is TRBV9 and J usage is TRBJ1-1; possible D gene TRBD1, 5 bases. This CDR3 is 13 amino acids long. In germline, CDR1 is SGDLS, CDR2 YYNGEE. Trimming took 5 bases from V and 2 from J, leaving 10 bases between them. CDR3 nucleotides: TGTGCCAGCAGGACAGTCCTCAACACTGAAGCTTTCTTT. This encodes CASRTVLNTEAFF.